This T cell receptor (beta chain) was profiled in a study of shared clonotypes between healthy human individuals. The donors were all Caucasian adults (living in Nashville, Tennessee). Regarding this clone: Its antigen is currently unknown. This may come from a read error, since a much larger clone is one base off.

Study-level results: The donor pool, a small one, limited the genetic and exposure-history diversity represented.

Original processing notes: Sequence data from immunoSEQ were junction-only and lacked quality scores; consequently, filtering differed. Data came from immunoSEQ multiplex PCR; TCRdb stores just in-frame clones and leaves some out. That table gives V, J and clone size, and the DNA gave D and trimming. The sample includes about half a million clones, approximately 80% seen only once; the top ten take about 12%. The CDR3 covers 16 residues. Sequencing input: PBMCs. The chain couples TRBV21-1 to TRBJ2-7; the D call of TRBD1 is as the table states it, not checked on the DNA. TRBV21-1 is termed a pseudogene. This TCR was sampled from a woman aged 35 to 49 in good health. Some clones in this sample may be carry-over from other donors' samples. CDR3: CAGSSPAWDMSYEQYF. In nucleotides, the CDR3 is TGTGCCGGCAGTTCTCCCGCGTGGGACATGTCCTACGAGCAGTACTTC.